A single sample gave rise to the 2 T cell receptor beta chains below, sequenced in a study of CD8 T cells in ankylosing spondylitis. The study's findings and limits: A TCR beta motif of about 8 highly homologous variants appeared characteristic of ankylosing spondylitis blood.

Antigens for these TCRs are unknown. TCRdb re-derived calls from the 5' RACE reads in MiXCR, one entry per CDR3 protein. The table has 650,000 to 800,000 distinct CDR3 sequences, 19% seen once. The material sequenced was blood, either unsorted or a sorted T cell fraction (not recorded which). These receptors were taken from a male donor with ankylosing spondylitis.

This clonotype was observed a few times. The V gene is TRBV6-1, the J gene TRBJ1-2, with 8 bases that match TRBD1. Germline V gene sequence: CDR1 MNHNS, CDR2 SASEGT. CDR3 length equals 14 residues. J lost 7 bases, V lost 4 bases, and 8 bases had no gene match. The CDR3, as DNA: TGTGCCAGCAGTGGGACAGGGATGGTTTCTGGCTACACCTTC. It specifies CASSGTGMVSGYTF.

This clonotype was seen a few times. This chain connects TRBV12-3 or TRBV12-4 to TRBJ2-5; D not certain. There are 14 residues in the CDR3. Trimming removed 2 bases from V and 2 bases from J, with 9 bases in between. The CDR3 nucleotides read TGTGCCAGCAGTTTATGGGGTCGGCAAGAGACCCAGTACTTC. Amino acid sequence: CASSLWGRQETQYF.